The 21 T cell receptor beta chains in this list originate from one sample, sequenced in a study of siplizumab effects on memory and regulatory T cells. Clones were sequenced by immunoSEQ multiplex PCR, and TCRdb holds only the in-frame ones, with some missing. Of about 120,000 clones in the sample, roughly 94% are singletons; the top ten hold roughly 1.5%. The sequencing input was non-Treg CD4+ T cells sorted from blood. All receptors derive from a human donor in good health.

The chain joins TRBV6-1 to TRBJ2-2, with D tentatively TRBD1 (5 bases). There are 15 residues in the CDR3. Germline CDR1 reads MNHNS; CDR2 reads SASEGT. The V end lost 7 bases, the J end lost 3 bases, and 15 bases lay between the germline ends. The CDR3 protein is CASNSRVIDTGELFF. CDR3 DNA sequence: TGTGCCAGCAATTCCAGGGTTATCGACACCGGGGAGCTGTTTTTT.

The CDR3 coding sequence is TGTGCCAGTAGTATGGAGGGTTACACTTATGGCTACACCTTC. Translated: CASSMEGYTYGYTF. The J gene is TRBJ1-2, the V gene TRBV19; no clear D gene. Trimming took 3 bases from V and 5 from J, leaving 13 bases between them. The germline CDR1 and CDR2 sequences are LNHDA and SQIVND (reference sequence). The CDR3 sequence is 14 residues long.

The chain links TRBV11-3 to TRBJ2-1; 9 positions match TRBD1. This CDR3 region has 19 residues. Germline CDR1 and CDR2: SGHNT and YENEEA. V shed 4 bases, J shed 2 bases, and the junction held 15 bases outside the gene matches. The CDR3 DNA is TGTGCCAGCAGCTCCATAACCACTTCGGGACAGGGACCCTACAATGAGCAGTTCTTC. Translation gives CASSSITTSGQGPYNEQFF.

This rearrangement joins TRBV19 to TRBJ1-2; tentatively, D is TRBD1 (6 bases). This CDR3 comprises 13 residues. V lost 5 bases and J 4 bases, leaving 11 bases between the germline ends. Per germline, CDR1 LNHDA and CDR2 SQIVND (reference sequence). CDR3 DNA sequence: TGTGCCAGTAGTCCCGGGACATTCTATGGCTACACCTTC. The encoded protein is CASSPGTFYGYTF.

The chain carries TRBV6-6 and TRBJ2-3; weak D call: TRBD1 (6 bases). Germline CDR1 reads MNHNY; CDR2 reads SVGAGI (reference sequence). V was pared by 4 bases and J by 3 bases, with 11 bases between. This CDR3 is built from 14 residues. CDR3 sequence reads: CASSSRGSTDTQYF. The CDR3 nucleotides read TGTGCCAGCAGTTCCAGGGGTTCGACAGATACGCAGTATTTT.

This chain joins TRBV2 and TRBJ2-7; perhaps D is TRBD1 or TRBD2 (5 bases each). Between the trimmed V and J ends, which lost 6 bases and 6 bases, there was a span of 12 bases. This CDR3 contains 12 residues. Germline V gene sequence: CDR1 SNHLY, CDR2 FYNNEI. CDR3 sequence: CASRGTSGEQYF. CDR3 DNA: TGTGCCAGCAGGGGGACCTCAGGCGAGCAGTACTTC.

This sequence joins TRBV2 and TRBJ1-1; D unresolved. The V gene lost 4 bases and the J gene lost 3 bases, with 9 bases spanning the gap. CDR1 and CDR2 from the germline V gene are SNHLY and FYNNEI. CDR3 length: 13 residues. CDR3 protein: CASSGLGDTEAFF. CDR3 DNA sequence: TGTGCCAGCAGTGGACTCGGGGACACTGAAGCTTTCTTT. Full variable domain (missing parts from reference TRBV2 and TRBJ1-1): EPEVTQTPSHQVTQMGQEVILRCVPISNHLYFYWYRQILGQKVEFLVSFYNNEISEKSEIFDDQFSVERPDGSNFTLKIRSTKLEDSAMYFCASSGLGDTEAFFGQGTRLTVV.

V and J are TRBV19 and TRBJ2-5; TRBD2 is a possible D gene (6 bases). Germline assignment: CDR1 LNHDA and CDR2 SQIVND (reference sequence). Trimming stripped 4 bases from V and 1 base from J, with 13 bases between. This CDR3 contains 15 residues. The CDR3 DNA sequence: TGTGCCAGTAGTAAGGGCGGGACGGCCCAAGAGACCCAGTACTTC. Translating gives CASSKGGTAQETQYF.

Points on this clone: One end of the junction is discordant with germline, which a read error may explain. J is TRBJ1-2 and V is TRBV13; D gene ambiguous. This CDR3 is 12 amino acids long. CDR1 PRHDT and CDR2 FYEKMQ come from the germline V gene (reference sequence). CDR3 nucleotide sequence: TGTGCCAGCAGCCCTGGTTACGGACCTTTTCCCTTC. It encodes CASSPGYGPFPF.

The chain joins TRBV7-2 to TRBJ1-2, with a tentative D call TRBD1 (6 bases). The germline CDR1 and CDR2 sequences are SGHTA and FQGNSA. This CDR3 has 14 residues. V was pared by 4 bases and J by 8 bases, with 17 bases between. The CDR3 DNA reads TGTGCCAGCAGCTCGACAGGATCTTGGAGGGGCTACACCTTC. Amino acid sequence: CASSSTGSWRGYTF.

The chain is built from TRBV2 and TRBJ1-5; D is possibly TRBD1 (6 bases). Germline lookup yields CDR1 SNHLY and CDR2 FYNNEI. The CDR3 loop spans 14 amino acids. V was shortened by 6 bases and J by 3 bases, with 12 bases between the two germline ends. The DNA for the CDR3 is TGTGCCAGCAGCGTGACAGGTTTCAATCAGCCCCAGCATTTT. Its translation: CASSVTGFNQPQHF. The whole variable domain, remainder taken from reference TRBV2 and TRBJ1-5, is EPEVTQTPSHQVTQMGQEVILRCVPISNHLYFYWYRQILGQKVEFLVSFYNNEISEKSEIFDDQFSVERPDGSNFTLKIRSTKLEDSAMYFCASSVTGFNQPQHFGDGTRLSIL.

This sequence joins TRBV27 and TRBJ1-2; unclear D gene. The CDR3 is 13 amino acids. Per germline, CDR1 MNHEY and CDR2 SMNVEV (reference sequence). V was trimmed by 4 bases and J by 8 bases, leaving 14 bases between them. The CDR3 is CASSSHGGRGYTF. CDR3 sequence (DNA): TGTGCCAGCAGTTCTCATGGAGGGAGGGGCTACACCTTC.

This rearrangement joins TRBV5-6 to TRBJ2-2, with 11 bases fitting TRBD2. Germline values: CDR1 SGHDT, CDR2 YYEEEE. The CDR3 spans 17 residues. V trimming: 2 bases; J trimming: 4 bases; junction bases outside the gene matches: 7. This chain's CDR3 is CASSFRLAGGGTGELFF. The CDR3 DNA follows: TGTGCCAGCAGCTTCCGTCTAGCGGGGGGCGGCACCGGGGAGCTGTTTTTT.

The chain employs TRBV7-2 and TRBJ2-7, with D perhaps matching TRBD2 (6 bases). Looked up from germline, CDR1 is SGHTA and CDR2 is FQGNSA. This CDR3 contains 14 residues. The V and J ends lost 2 bases and 3 bases respectively, with 11 bases between them. CDR3 in amino acids: CASSLSREHYEQYF. The CDR3 bases are TGTGCCAGCAGCTTATCCCGGGAGCACTACGAGCAGTACTTC.

V usage is TRBV10-3 and J usage is TRBJ2-1; 7 bases agree with TRBD2. The CDR3 sequence is 16 residues long. Germline trimming cut 3 bases from V and 9 bases from J; bases unmatched to any gene: 14. CDR1 is ENHRY, CDR2 SYGVKD, per germline. The CDR3 protein is CAISEFGPTSGGEQFF. CDR3 nucleotides: TGTGCCATCAGTGAATTCGGACCTACTTCGGGGGGTGAGCAGTTCTTC.

Regarding this clone: Other DNA variants within this sample encode the same CDR3. V usage is TRBV5-1 and J usage is TRBJ2-2; D is unresolved. The germline V and J ends were trimmed by 2 bases and 4 bases, with 0 bases remaining between them. Germline CDR1 is SGHRS and CDR2 is YFSETQ. The CDR3 is 11 amino acids. CDR3 sequence reads: CASSFTGELFF. CDR3 nucleotide sequence: TGCGCCAGCAGCTTCACCGGGGAGCTGTTTTTT. The whole variable domain, remainder taken from reference TRBV5-1 and TRBJ2-2, is KAGVTQTPRYLIKTRGQQVTLSCSPISGHRSVSWYQQTPGQGLQFLFEYFSETQRNKGNFPGRFSGRQFSNSRSEMNVSTLELGDSALYLCASSFTGELFFGEGSRLTVL.

This chain links TRBV5-1 with TRBJ2-1, with 7 bases identical to TRBD2. The V and J ends lost 4 bases and 9 bases, in that order; junction bases with no gene match: 13. Germline lookup yields CDR1 SGHRS and CDR2 YFSETQ. The CDR3 is made up of 15 amino acids. The CDR3 DNA follows: TGCGCCAGCAGCAGCACTAGCGCGACTATGGGTGAGCAGTTCTTC. It yields the protein CASSSTSATMGEQFF. The variable domain in full, completed from reference TRBV5-1 and TRBJ2-1, reads KAGVTQTPRYLIKTRGQQVTLSCSPISGHRSVSWYQQTPGQGLQFLFEYFSETQRNKGNFPGRFSGRQFSNSRSEMNVSTLELGDSALYLCASSSTSATMGEQFFGPGTRLTVL.

This clone was seen just once. As DNA, the CDR3 is TGTGCCAGCAGCGTAGACCAAGGGGTAATATATGGCTACACCTTC. This translates into CASSVDQGVIYGYTF. The chain carries TRBV9 and TRBJ1-2, with a possible D match to TRBD1 (5 bases). V was trimmed by 0 bases and J by 5 bases, leaving 14 bases between them. Looked up from germline, CDR1 is SGDLS and CDR2 is YYNGEE. The CDR3 contains 15 residues.

The chain links TRBV6-6 to TRBJ2-7; TRBD2 matches at 8 bases. This CDR3 region has 14 residues. V shed 4 bases and J 3 bases; nucleotides not matched to a gene: 5. Per the germline V gene, CDR1 is MNHNY and CDR2 is SVGAGI (reference sequence). As DNA, the CDR3 is TGTGCCAGCAGTTCCGCGGGGGGAGGCTACGAGCAGTACTTC. Protein product: CASSSAGGGYEQYF.

CDR3 protein: CASSFSPTYEQYF. For the CDR3, the DNA is TGTGCCAGCAGTTTTTCACCAACCTACGAGCAGTACTTC. The chain is built from TRBV27 and TRBJ2-7; D gene uncertain. The germline V gene encodes CDR1 MNHEY and CDR2 SMNVEV (reference sequence). Trimming took 3 bases from V and 2 from J, leaving 8 bases between them. This CDR3 is built from 13 residues.

The rearrangement uses TRBV7-9 and TRBJ1-6; 8 bases line up with TRBD1. This CDR3 has 17 residues. Germline lookup yields CDR1 SEHNR and CDR2 FQNEAQ (reference sequence). Losses at the gene ends were 1 base for V and 8 bases for J; bases not matched to a gene: 10. The chain's CDR3 is CASSLESGQGAHSPLHF. The CDR3 DNA follows: TGTGCCAGCAGCTTAGAGTCCGGACAGGGTGCCCATTCACCCCTCCACTTT.